This record covers a single T cell receptor beta chain. The sample comes from a study of shared T cell receptors in the human thymus. Here immunoSEQ multiplex PCR was the method, and the copy in TCRdb shows in-frame clones only, minus some. The sample has hundreds of thousands of clones; roughly 86% are singletons. The V gene lost 3 bases and the J gene lost 3 bases, with 13 bases spanning the gap. This CDR3 region has 15 residues. The V gene's germline CDR1 is SGHRS and CDR2 YFSETQ. This same sample was also taken into another study, of human thymus T cells. As that study records: Gene usage for V and J segments appeared biased in thymic and blood repertoires.

The rearrangement joins TRBV5-1 to TRBJ1-5, with D maybe TRBD1 (6 bases). The sequenced sample consisted of thymocytes. This sequence was found in a boy under two years old with a congenital heart defect. DNA for the CDR3: TGCGCCAGCAGCTACAGGGAAAGGCCCAATCAGCCCCAGCATTTT. Translation gives CASSYRERPNQPQHF.